The 17 T cell receptor beta chains below come from one sample, sequenced in a study of a mutant IDH1 vaccine in newly diagnosed glioma. Measured with immunoSEQ multiplex PCR; TCRdb has only the in-frame clones, and not every one. The table lists tens of thousands of clones, 80% to 95% of them singletons. The time point was: week 5, during vaccination. Alongside topical imiquimod, each dose of vaccine comprised 300 ug of mutant IDH1 20-mer peptide. No antigen has been assigned to these receptors. The starting material was PBMCs, obtained from a glioma patient whose treatment included an IDH1 peptide vaccine. All receptors derive from a man over 45 with glioma.

The chain is built from TRBV25-1 and TRBJ2-3, with 7 nucleotides matching TRBD1. CDR1 and CDR2 from the germline V gene are MGHDK and SYGVNS. V lost 0 bases to trimming and J lost 3 bases; unmatched junction nucleotides: 6. The length of the CDR3 is 16 residues. The CDR3 region has the DNA TGTGCCAGCAGTGAATATCAAAGGGGGCGTACAGATACGCAGTATTTT. Protein sequence: CASSEYQRGRTDTQYF. The full variable domain, rest sourced from reference TRBV25-1 and TRBJ2-3, is EADIYQTPRYLVIGTGKKITLECSQTMGHDKMYWYQQDPGMELHLIHYSYGVNSTEKGDLSSESTVSRIRTEHFPLTLESARPSHTSQYLCASSEYQRGRTDTQYFGPGTRLTVL.

The sample holds one count of this clone. This rearrangement joins TRBV18 to TRBJ2-1; 7 bases align to TRBD2. The CDR3 is 16 residues long. Germline trimming cut 0 bases from V and 4 bases from J; bases unmatched to any gene: 6. Germline values: CDR1 KGHSH, CDR2 LQKENI. The CDR3 DNA sequence: TGTGCCAGCTCACCACCGGCTAGCGGAAAGTACAATGAGCAGTTCTTC. It is translated as CASSPPASGKYNEQFF.

V gene TRBV19 combines with J gene TRBJ2-3; D may be TRBD2 (5 bases). Germline CDR1 LNHDA, CDR2 SQIVND (reference sequence). The V end lost 3 bases, the J end lost 0 bases, and 10 bases lay between the germline ends. CDR3 length: 15 amino acids. CDR3: CASSIGGTSTDTQYF. The CDR3 DNA reads as TGTGCCAGTAGTATCGGAGGCACAAGCACAGATACGCAGTATTTT.

In its sample, this clone was seen a few times. The chain employs TRBV27 and TRBJ1-5; a possible D gene is TRBD1 (5 bases). Germline values: CDR1 MNHEY, CDR2 SMNVEV (reference sequence). CDR3 length: 15 amino acids. V lost 6 bases and J 7 bases, leaving 19 bases between the germline ends. CDR3 loop: CASRGRGKGGQPQHF. The CDR3 bases are TGTGCCAGCAGGGGACGGGGGAAGGGTGGACAGCCCCAGCATTTT.

The genes are TRBV29-1 and TRBJ1-2, with 7 bases lining up with TRBD1. V was clipped by 7 bases and J by 3 bases; unmatched bases: 5. CDR1 SQVTM and CDR2 ANQGSEA come from the germline V gene. The CDR3 contains 12 residues. CDR3 region: CSATGDDYGYTF. The CDR3 DNA is TGCAGCGCCACAGGGGATGACTATGGCTACACCTTC. Together with reference TRBV29-1 and TRBJ1-2, the CDR3 gives the full variable domain: SAVISQKPSRDICQRGTSLTIQCQVDSQVTMMFWYRQQPGQSLTLIATANQGSEATYESGFVIDKFPISRPNLTFSTLTVSNMSPEDSSIYLCSATGDDYGYTFGSGTRLTVV.

The chain employs TRBV5-1 and TRBJ2-5; TRBD1 or TRBD2 may be the D gene (6 bases each). The V gene's germline CDR1 is SGHRS and CDR2 YFSETQ. V was trimmed by 0 bases and J by 4 bases, leaving 16 bases between them. This CDR3 contains 16 residues. The CDR3 protein is CASSLVPAGEAETQYF. CDR3 in DNA: TGCGCCAGCAGCTTGGTGCCGGCAGGGGAGGCAGAGACCCAGTACTTC. The entire variable domain, with the rest obtained from reference TRBV5-1 and TRBJ2-5, is as follows: KAGVTQTPRYLIKTRGQQVTLSCSPISGHRSVSWYQQTPGQGLQFLFEYFSETQRNKGNFPGRFSGRQFSNSRSEMNVSTLELGDSALYLCASSLVPAGEAETQYFGPGTRLLVL.

The chain uses TRBV30 and TRBJ1-3; TRBD1 is a possible D gene (5 bases). This CDR3 comprises 15 residues. Germline V CDR1 and CDR2: GTSNPN, SVGIG (reference sequence). The V end was cut by 2 bases, the J end by 2 bases, with 13 bases between. CDR3 DNA: TGTGCCTGGAGTTCCGGGGCAGGCCCTGGAAACACCATATATTTT. Residues: CAWSSGAGPGNTIYF.

As concerns this clone: The same CDR3 arises from other DNA sequences in this sample as well. This chain uses TRBV29-1 with TRBJ2-5, with TRBD2 matching over 7 bases. The CDR3 has 12 amino acids. Trimming took 4 bases from V and 3 from J; bases not matched to a gene: 2. CDR1 and CDR2 from the germline V gene are SQVTM and ANQGSEA. CDR3 loop: CSVVGGEETQYF. CDR3 sequence (DNA): TGCAGCGTTGTTGGGGGGGAAGAGACCCAGTACTTC.

This clone was counted between two and nine times. The chain couples TRBV27 to TRBJ2-7; D call uncertain. Trimming removed 0 bases from V and 5 bases from J, with 8 bases in between. There are 13 residues in the CDR3. CDR1 is MNHEY and CDR2 is SMNVEV in the germline V gene (reference sequence). The CDR3 spells CASSLSILDEQYF. In DNA form, the CDR3 reads TGTGCCAGCAGTTTATCTATCCTAGACGAGCAGTACTTC.

This chain joins TRBV18 and TRBJ1-3; D is unresolved. Deletions cut 1 base from V and 0 bases from J, with 4 bases between. CDR1 KGHSH and CDR2 LQKENI come from the germline V gene. This CDR3 has 14 amino acids. CDR3 loop: CASSPQSSGNTIYF. As DNA, the CDR3 is TGTGCCAGCTCACCACAGAGCTCTGGAAACACCATATATTTT.

The rearrangement joins TRBV5-1 to TRBJ2-7; TRBD1 matches at 9 bases. V trimming: 0 bases; J trimming: 6 bases; junction bases outside the gene matches: 7. The CDR3 sequence is 15 residues long. Germline assignment: CDR1 SGHRS and CDR2 YFSETQ. CDR3 bases: TGCGCCAGCAGCTTGGCTCCGGGACAGGGCGCCGAGCAGTACTTC. It specifies CASSLAPGQGAEQYF.

The chain is built from TRBV5-1 and TRBJ2-3, with 10 positions matching TRBD2. CDR3 size: 17 residues. Germline V gene sequence: CDR1 SGHRS, CDR2 YFSETQ. Losses at the gene ends were 4 bases for V and 0 bases for J; bases not matched to a gene: 8. CDR3 loop: CASSRTSGYTSTDTQYF. DNA for the CDR3: TGCGCCAGCAGCAGGACTAGCGGTTATACTAGCACAGATACGCAGTATTTT.

The chain has TRBV4-1 and TRBJ2-1; D call uncertain. The germline V gene has CDR1 MGHRA and CDR2 YSYEKL. V lost 1 base and J lost 9, with 22 bases in between. The CDR3 contains 17 residues. The CDR3 here is CASSQVDLGFTEGEQFF. In DNA, the CDR3 is TGCGCCAGCAGCCAAGTAGATCTAGGGTTTACGGAAGGTGAGCAGTTCTTC.

The gene calls are TRBV29-1 and TRBJ1-1; no reliable D call. The CDR3 consists of 12 residues. Trimming shortened V by 3 bases and J by 3 bases, and 8 bases separated the two germline ends. Germline V lookup: CDR1 SQVTM, CDR2 ANQGSEA. The CDR3 nucleotides read TGCAGCGTTGAGGACGGGGACACTGAAGCTTTCTTT. Translation gives CSVEDGDTEAFF.

The V call is TRBV6-5, the J call TRBJ2-7; no firm D call. CDR3 length equals 13 residues. Per the germline V gene, CDR1 is MNHEY and CDR2 is SVGAGI. Trimming shortened V by 2 bases and J by 3 bases, and 8 bases separated the two germline ends. The CDR3 DNA reads TGTGCCAGCAGTTACGGGGATATCTACGAGCAGTACTTC. This sequence encodes CASSYGDIYEQYF.

The CDR3 DNA follows: TGTGCCAGCAGTTACTCGACGTGGGATACCGGGGAGCTGTTTTTT. It encodes CASSYSTWDTGELFF. V gene TRBV6-5 combines with J gene TRBJ2-2, with unresolved D. Trimming left V 0 bases short and J 5 bases short, with 10 bases between. This CDR3 comprises 15 residues. Germline lookup yields CDR1 MNHEY and CDR2 SVGAGI.

This chain links TRBV7-9 with TRBJ1-4; 7 nucleotides agree with TRBD1. The CDR3 spans 15 residues. The J segment lost 4 bases and the V segment lost 4 bases, leaving 6 bases of the junction unmatched. Germline CDR1 reads SEHNR; CDR2 reads FQNEAQ (reference sequence). CDR3 loop: CASSSTGVVNEKLFF. DNA for the CDR3: TGTGCCAGCAGCTCAACAGGGGTTGTTAATGAAAAACTGTTTTTT. Looking up the rest from reference TRBV7-9 and TRBJ1-4 gives the full variable domain: DTGVSQNPRHKITKRGQNVTFRCDPISEHNRLYWYRQTLGQGPEFLTYFQNEAQLEKSRLLSDRFSAERPKGSFSTLEIQRTEQGDSAMYLCASSSTGVVNEKLFFGSGTQLSVL.